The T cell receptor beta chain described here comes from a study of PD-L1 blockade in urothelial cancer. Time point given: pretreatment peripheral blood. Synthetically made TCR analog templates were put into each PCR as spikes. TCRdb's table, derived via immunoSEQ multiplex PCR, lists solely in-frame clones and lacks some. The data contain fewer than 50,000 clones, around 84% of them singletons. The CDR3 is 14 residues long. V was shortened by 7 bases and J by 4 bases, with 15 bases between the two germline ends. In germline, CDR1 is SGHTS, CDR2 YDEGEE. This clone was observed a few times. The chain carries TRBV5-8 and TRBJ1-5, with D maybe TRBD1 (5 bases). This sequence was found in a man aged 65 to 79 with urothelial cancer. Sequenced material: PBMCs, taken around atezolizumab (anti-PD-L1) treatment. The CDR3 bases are TGTGCCAGCGGCAAGGGGTATGGTAATCAGCCCCAGCATTTT. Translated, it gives CASGKGYGNQPQHF.